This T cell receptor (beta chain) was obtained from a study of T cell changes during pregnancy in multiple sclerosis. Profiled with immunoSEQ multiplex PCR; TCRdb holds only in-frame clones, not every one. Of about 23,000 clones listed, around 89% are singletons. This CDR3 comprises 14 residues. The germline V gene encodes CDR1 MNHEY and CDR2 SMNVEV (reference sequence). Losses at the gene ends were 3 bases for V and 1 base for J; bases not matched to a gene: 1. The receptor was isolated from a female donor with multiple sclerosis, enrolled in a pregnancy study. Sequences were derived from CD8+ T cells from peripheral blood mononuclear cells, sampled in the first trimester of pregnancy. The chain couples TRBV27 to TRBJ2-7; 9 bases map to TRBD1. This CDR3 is CASSFGTGSYEQYF. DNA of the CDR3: TGTGCCAGCAGTTTTGGGACAGGGTCCTACGAGCAGTACTTC.